This T cell receptor (beta chain) was documented in a study of blood T cell repertoires in COVID-19. Whole-study context: Italy, Spain and the United States were the sources of the convalescent and acute COVID-19 samples. PBMCs, B-cell-depleted T cells, or T cells were the source of the cDNA or gDNA that made up the material.

Repertoires were generated with immunoSEQ multiplex PCR, while TCRdb's copy carries only in-frame clones and drops some. The sample contains 300,000 to 350,000 clones, approximately 88% of which appear only once. V was cut by 3 bases and J by 5 bases, with 11 bases left in between. CDR3 size: 13 residues. Cohorts were based on clinical histories the participants reported. V usage is TRBV12-3 or TRBV12-4 and J usage is TRBJ2-7, with a weak D call TRBD1 (5 bases). This TCR derives from a man under 40 who had recovered from COVID-19. Sequencing used PBMCs or T cells enriched from blood (not recorded which). DNA of the CDR3: TGTGCCAGCAGTTTGGGGCAAGCCCACGAGCAGTACTTC. It translates to CASSLGQAHEQYF.